The clone carrying this TCR beta chain was found a few times. TCRdb keeps only in-frame clones here, not all; method: immunoSEQ multiplex PCR. The sample contains hundreds of thousands of clones, 80% to 90% of which appear only once. This sample is drawn from a study of blood T cell repertoires in COVID-19. Losses at the gene ends were 3 bases for V and 0 bases for J; bases not matched to a gene: 3. This CDR3 is built from 15 residues. The germline V gene encodes CDR1 SGDLS and CDR2 YYNGEE. Participant age was roughly 18 to 90 years, and participants resided in about two dozen US areas. Cohort assignment relied on participant-reported clinical history. Cohort 3 donors were reported recovered after two negative PCRs, clearance, or symptom resolution.

This receptor was taken from a man younger than 35 who had recovered from COVID-19. What was sequenced was PBMCs or T cells enriched from blood (not recorded which). This sequence joins TRBV9 and TRBJ1-2; 9 nucleotides match TRBD1. CDR3 protein: CASSDGDRANYGYTF. The CDR3, as DNA: TGTGCCAGCAGCGACGGGGACAGGGCTAACTATGGCTACACCTTC.